This T cell receptor (beta chain) was obtained from a study of T cells in Graves' hyperthyroidism and ophthalmopathy. Study results and limitations: Blood held most thyroid clonotypes expanded above 0.001 frequency. From stable hyperthyroidism, ophthalmopathy was separated by a 13 V-J model.

RNA transcripts were the template for amplifying TCR beta CDR3 regions. TCR CDR3 regions were first amplified by RT-PCR with HTBI primers. TCRdb re-derived calls from the multiplex PCR reads in MiXCR, one entry per CDR3 protein. This sample has about 700,000 distinct CDR3 sequences, with over 40% found just once. Patients with uncontrolled infections, other autoimmune diseases, pregnancy or lactation were excluded. The diagnostic basis comprised clinical symptoms, serum thyroxine and TRAb, thyroid ultrasound and orbital computed tomography. This clonotype was seen only a few times. The antigen remains undetermined. The J segment lost 4 bases and the V segment lost 5 bases, leaving 10 bases of the junction unmatched. The germline CDR1 and CDR2 sequences are DFQATT and SNEGSKA (reference sequence). The CDR3 runs to 14 residues.

The chain employs TRBV20-1 and TRBJ1-2, with 7 bases identical to TRBD1. The sequence came from an adult man with Graves' disease, either hyperthyroidism or ophthalmopathy (not recorded which). The material sequenced was peripheral blood or thyroid tissue (not recorded which). CDR3 protein: CSAENTGTAYGYTF. The CDR3 region has the DNA TGCAGTGCTGAAAACACCGGGACAGCCTATGGCTACACCTTC.